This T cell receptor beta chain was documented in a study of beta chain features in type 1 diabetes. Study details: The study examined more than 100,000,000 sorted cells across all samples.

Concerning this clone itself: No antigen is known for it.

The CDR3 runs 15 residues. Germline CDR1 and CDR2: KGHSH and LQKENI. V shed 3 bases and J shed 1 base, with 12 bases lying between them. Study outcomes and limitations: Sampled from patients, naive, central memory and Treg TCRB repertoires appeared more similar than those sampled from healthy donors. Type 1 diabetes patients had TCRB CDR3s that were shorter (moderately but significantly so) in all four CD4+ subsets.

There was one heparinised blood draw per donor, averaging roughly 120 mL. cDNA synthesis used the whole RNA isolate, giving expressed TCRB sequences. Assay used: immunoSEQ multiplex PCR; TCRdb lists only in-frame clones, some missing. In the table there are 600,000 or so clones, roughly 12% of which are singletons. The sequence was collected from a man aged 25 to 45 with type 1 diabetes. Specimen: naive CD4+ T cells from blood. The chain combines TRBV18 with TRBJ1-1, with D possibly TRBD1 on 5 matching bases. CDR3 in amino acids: CASSPQGPANTEAFF. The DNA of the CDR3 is TGTGCCAGCTCACCGCAGGGTCCAGCGAACACTGAAGCTTTCTTT.